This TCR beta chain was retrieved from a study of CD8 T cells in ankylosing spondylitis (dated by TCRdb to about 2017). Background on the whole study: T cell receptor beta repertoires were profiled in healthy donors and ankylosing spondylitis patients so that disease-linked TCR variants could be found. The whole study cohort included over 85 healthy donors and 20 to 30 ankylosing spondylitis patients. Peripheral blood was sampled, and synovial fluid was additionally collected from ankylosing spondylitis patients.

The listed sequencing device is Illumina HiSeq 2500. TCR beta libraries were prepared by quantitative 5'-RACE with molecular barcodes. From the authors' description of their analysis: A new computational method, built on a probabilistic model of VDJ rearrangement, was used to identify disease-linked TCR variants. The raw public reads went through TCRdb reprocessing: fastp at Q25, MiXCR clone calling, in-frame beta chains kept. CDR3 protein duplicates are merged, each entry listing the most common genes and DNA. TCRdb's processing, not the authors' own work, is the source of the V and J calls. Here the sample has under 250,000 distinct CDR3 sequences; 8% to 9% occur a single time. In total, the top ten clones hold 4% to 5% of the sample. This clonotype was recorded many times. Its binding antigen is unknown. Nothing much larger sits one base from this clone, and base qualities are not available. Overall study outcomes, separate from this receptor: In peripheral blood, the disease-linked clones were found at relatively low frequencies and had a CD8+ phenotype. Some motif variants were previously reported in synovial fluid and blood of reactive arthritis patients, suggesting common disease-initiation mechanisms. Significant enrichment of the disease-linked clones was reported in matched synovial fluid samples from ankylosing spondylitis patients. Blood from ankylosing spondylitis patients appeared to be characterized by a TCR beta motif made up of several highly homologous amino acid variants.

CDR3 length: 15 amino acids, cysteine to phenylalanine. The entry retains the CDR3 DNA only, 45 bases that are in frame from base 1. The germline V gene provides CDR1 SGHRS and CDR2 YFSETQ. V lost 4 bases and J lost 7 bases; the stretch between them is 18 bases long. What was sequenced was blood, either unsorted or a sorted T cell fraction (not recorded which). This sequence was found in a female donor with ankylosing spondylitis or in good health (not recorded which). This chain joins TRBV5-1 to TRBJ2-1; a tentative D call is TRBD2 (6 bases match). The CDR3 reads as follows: CASSLGNRRGNEQFF. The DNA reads TGCGCCAGCAGCCTTGGGAATAGGAGGGGAAATGAGCAGTTCTTC.